This is a list of T cell receptor beta chains from one sample in a study of cytomegalovirus exposure and HLA in healthy donors. Libraries were prepared by immunoSEQ multiplex PCR; TCRdb keeps only in-frame clonotypes and omits some of them. This table has 160,000 or so clones, over 75% appearing once. Sequencing was performed on PBMCs. These receptors all come from a man between 60 and 75 years old in good health and CMV-seronegative. CDR3s include the opening cysteine and the closing phenylalanine or tryptophan. The order of the fields is clone size, J gene, V gene, D gene, CDR3 DNA, CDR3 protein. A D gene is named only where the DNA matches it firmly. Rows may omit the clone size; those that give it use once, few, many or a size class.

clone size: once; J gene: TRBJ1-1; V gene: TRBV13; D gene: .; CDR3 DNA: TGTGCCAGCAGCTTGAGGGCGGTGGGGGGCACTGAAGCTTTCTTT; CDR3 protein: CASSLRAVGGTEAFF
clone size: few; J gene: TRBJ1-5; V gene: TRBV19; D gene: TRBD1; CDR3 DNA: TGTGCCAGTAGTCTCAGGACAGGTCAGGGCAATCAGCCCCAGCATTTT; CDR3 protein: CASSLRTGQGNQPQHF
clone size: .; J gene: TRBJ1-2; V gene: TRBV6-5; D gene: TRBD1; CDR3 DNA: TGTGCCAGCAGAGAAACTGGACAGGGGGCGAAAGGCTACACCTTC; CDR3 protein: CASRETGQGAKGYTF
clone size: .; J gene: TRBJ2-7; V gene: TRBV5-1; D gene: .; CDR3 DNA: TGCGCCAGCAGCTTGGGCACAGGACCCTACGAGCAGTACTTC; CDR3 protein: CASSLGTGPYEQYF
clone size: .; J gene: TRBJ1-3; V gene: TRBV30; D gene: .; CDR3 DNA: TGTGCCTGGAGTGGAGGGAACTCTGGAAACACCATATATTTT; CDR3 protein: CAWSGGNSGNTIYF
clone size: .; J gene: TRBJ2-3; V gene: TRBV6-4; D gene: .; CDR3 DNA: TGTGCCAGCAGTCCAGGTGTCGACACAGATACGCAGTATTTT; CDR3 protein: CASSPGVDTDTQYF
clone size: few; J gene: TRBJ1-2; V gene: TRBV6-1; D gene: TRBD1; CDR3 DNA: TGTGCCAGCACCTTCCAGGGACAGGGGGCTAACACCTTC; CDR3 protein: CASTFQGQGANTF
clone size: .; J gene: TRBJ2-1; V gene: TRBV5-1; D gene: .; CDR3 DNA: TGCGCCAGCAGCTCACAGGGGAGGAATGAGCAGTTCTTC; CDR3 protein: CASSSQGRNEQFF
clone size: .; J gene: TRBJ2-3; V gene: TRBV11-3; D gene: .; CDR3 DNA: TGTGCCAGCAGCTTTCAGGGGCAGATGACAGATACGCAGTATTTT; CDR3 protein: CASSFQGQMTDTQYF
clone size: .; J gene: TRBJ1-1; V gene: TRBV6-6; D gene: TRBD1; CDR3 DNA: TGTGCCAGCAGCCCCCCGACAGGGCAGCGGACTGAAGCTTTCTTT; CDR3 protein: CASSPPTGQRTEAFF
clone size: .; J gene: TRBJ2-5; V gene: TRBV15; D gene: TRBD2; CDR3 DNA: TGTGCCACCAGCAGACAGACTAGCGTCACTCAAGAGACCCAGTACTTC; CDR3 protein: CATSRQTSVTQETQYF
clone size: .; J gene: TRBJ1-1; V gene: TRBV14; D gene: .; CDR3 DNA: TGTGCCAGCAGCCAGTCCAGTTGGGGGCGTGGTTTCTTT; CDR3 protein: CASSQSSWGRGFF
clone size: .; J gene: TRBJ1-4; V gene: TRBV28; D gene: TRBD1; CDR3 DNA: TGTGCCAGCAGCTACCCGCAGGGGGGCGGTGAAAAACTGTTTTTT; CDR3 protein: CASSYPQGGGEKLFF
clone size: .; J gene: TRBJ1-3; V gene: TRBV21-1; D gene: .; CDR3 DNA: TGTGCCAGCAGCTCTAGAAGCAGGACAGGGAGGACTGGAAACACCATATATTTT; CDR3 protein: CASSSRSRTGRTGNTIYF
clone size: .; J gene: TRBJ1-4; V gene: TRBV6-5; D gene: TRBD1; CDR3 DNA: TGTGCCAGCAGCCACAGGGGAGACACTGAAAAACTGTTTTTT; CDR3 protein: CASSHRGDTEKLFF
clone size: .; J gene: TRBJ2-5; V gene: TRBV30; D gene: TRBD2; CDR3 DNA: TGTGCCTGGAGTGGAGTGGGAGGGGCGACCCAGTACTTC; CDR3 protein: CAWSGVGGATQYF
clone size: .; J gene: TRBJ2-2; V gene: TRBV5-4; D gene: TRBD2; CDR3 DNA: TGTGCCAGCAGCTTGGTACTAGCGGGAGCCGGGGAGCTGTTTTTT; CDR3 protein: CASSLVLAGAGELFF
clone size: .; J gene: TRBJ2-7; V gene: TRBV7-3; D gene: TRBD1; CDR3 DNA: TGTGCCAGCAGCCGAGACAACAGGGGAGCGCAGTACTTC; CDR3 protein: CASSRDNRGAQYF
clone size: .; J gene: TRBJ1-1; V gene: TRBV10-3; D gene: .; CDR3 DNA: TGTGCCATCGCGGCAGGGGCGAACACTGAAGCTTTCTTT; CDR3 protein: CAIAAGANTEAFF
clone size: .; J gene: TRBJ2-2; V gene: TRBV6-5; D gene: .; CDR3 DNA: TGTGCCAGCACCCGAGCCCCGAACACCGGGGAGCTGTTTTTT; CDR3 protein: CASTRAPNTGELFF
clone size: few; J gene: TRBJ2-3; V gene: TRBV5-1; D gene: .; CDR3 DNA: TGCGCCAGCAGCACCAGGGTCGCAGATACGCAGTATTTT; CDR3 protein: CASSTRVADTQYF
clone size: .; J gene: TRBJ1-6; V gene: TRBV6-1; D gene: TRBD1; CDR3 DNA: TGTGCCAGCAGTTTCCGACAGGGCAGGAATTCACCCCTCCACTTT; CDR3 protein: CASSFRQGRNSPLHF
clone size: .; J gene: TRBJ1-1; V gene: TRBV5-1; D gene: TRBD1; CDR3 DNA: TGCGCCAGCAGCTTAGGGACAGGCAGGGGAATGAACACTGAAGCTTTCTTT; CDR3 protein: CASSLGTGRGMNTEAFF
clone size: .; J gene: TRBJ1-2; V gene: TRBV5-1; D gene: .; CDR3 DNA: TGCGCCAGCAGCCCCGTTCGGGAAACTGGCTACCCCTTC; CDR3 protein: CASSPVRETGYPF
clone size: .; J gene: TRBJ2-1; V gene: TRBV19; D gene: TRBD2; CDR3 DNA: TGTGCCAGTAGTCCACAACTAGCGGGAGGGCCAAATGAGCAGTTCTTC; CDR3 protein: CASSPQLAGGPNEQFF
clone size: few; J gene: TRBJ2-7; V gene: TRBV9; D gene: .; CDR3 DNA: TGTGCCAGCAGCCCCCTCTACAGGGGGGGGGAAGATTGCAATATCTACGAGCAGTACTTC; CDR3 protein: CASSPLYRGGEDCNIYEQYF
clone size: .; J gene: TRBJ1-1; V gene: TRBV6-6; D gene: .; CDR3 DNA: TGTGCCAGCAGTTACTCGCGGGGGCCTATGAACACTGAAGCTTTCTTT; CDR3 protein: CASSYSRGPMNTEAFF
clone size: .; J gene: TRBJ2-5; V gene: TRBV5-1; D gene: TRBD1; CDR3 DNA: TGCGCCAGCAGCTTGGGACAGGGGATTAGAGAGACCCAGTACTTC; CDR3 protein: CASSLGQGIRETQYF
clone size: .; J gene: TRBJ1-2; V gene: TRBV5-1; D gene: TRBD1; CDR3 DNA: TGCGCCAGCAGCATGGTGACAGGGGGCTATGGCTACACCTTC; CDR3 protein: CASSMVTGGYGYTF
clone size: .; J gene: TRBJ2-7; V gene: TRBV7-2; D gene: .; CDR3 DNA: TGTGCCAGCAGCTGGGACTCGATCGAGCAGTACTTC; CDR3 protein: CASSWDSIEQYF
clone size: .; J gene: TRBJ2-7; V gene: TRBV29-1; D gene: .; CDR3 DNA: TGCAGCGTTGAACGGGGATCCGGGTCCTACGAGCAGTACTTC; CDR3 protein: CSVERGSGSYEQYF
clone size: .; J gene: TRBJ1-1; V gene: TRBV7-2; D gene: TRBD1; CDR3 DNA: TGTGCCAGCAGCTCATACCCCCGGACAGGGGGCATTGGCACTGAAGCTTTCTTT; CDR3 protein: CASSSYPRTGGIGTEAFF
clone size: .; J gene: TRBJ2-2; V gene: TRBV7-4; D gene: TRBD1; CDR3 DNA: TGTGCCAGCAGCCTGTCGACAGGGGCGAACACCGGGGAGCTGTTTTTT; CDR3 protein: CASSLSTGANTGELFF
clone size: .; J gene: TRBJ1-4; V gene: TRBV6-5; D gene: .; CDR3 DNA: TGTGCCAGCAGTGCAGGGGCAACTAATGAAAAACTGTTTTTT; CDR3 protein: CASSAGATNEKLFF
clone size: .; J gene: TRBJ2-7; V gene: TRBV2; D gene: .; CDR3 DNA: TGTGCCAGCAGTGAAAGAGGGTTCGGGTACGAGCAGTACTTC; CDR3 protein: CASSERGFGYEQYF
clone size: few; J gene: TRBJ2-1; V gene: TRBV21-1; D gene: .; CDR3 DNA: TGTGCCAGCAGCAAGGGAGGTCTAGCGGGTGAAAGCTCCTACAATGAGCAGTTCTTC; CDR3 protein: CASSKGGLAGESSYNEQFF
clone size: .; J gene: TRBJ1-2; V gene: TRBV6-1; D gene: TRBD1; CDR3 DNA: TGTGCCAGCAGTGACCGGACAGGAAACTATGGCTACACCTTC; CDR3 protein: CASSDRTGNYGYTF
clone size: .; J gene: TRBJ2-7; V gene: TRBV6-5; D gene: .; CDR3 DNA: TGTGCCAGCAGCCCCGGGGGCTACGAGCAGTACTTC; CDR3 protein: CASSPGGYEQYF
clone size: .; J gene: TRBJ1-1; V gene: TRBV2; D gene: .; CDR3 DNA: TGTGCCAGCAACCGGGACATGAACACTGAAGCTTTCTTT; CDR3 protein: CASNRDMNTEAFF